This section outlines one TCR beta chain sequence together with its context. Its antigen is currently not known. There are no base qualities to consult, and no much larger clone falls within one base. The data are from a study of PD-L1 blockade in urothelial cancer (dated by TCRdb to about 2017). A note on the overall study: All patients started therapy around 2014 and received atezolizumab 1,200 mg intravenously every 3 weeks. Durable clinical benefit meant progression-free survival longer than 6 months, and TCR features were also tested against progression-free and overall survival. Blood samples gave a median of about 150,000 T cells and 88,000 or so unique TCRs, with a median clonality of approximately 0.08. Pretreatment tumor samples, along with matched peripheral blood collected serially before and after atezolizumab treatment, underwent TCR sequencing. Blood samples were analyzed at 3 weeks after treatment start (second dose) and at 6 weeks after treatment start. About 90% of the roughly 29 patients were males with bladder-origin urothelial cancer, and about 65% of the 29 reported a prior smoking history. The study, an exploratory multi-omic analysis, examined somatic, immune and clinical correlates of response to PD-L1 blockade with atezolizumab in urothelial cancer. Patients had an ECOG performance status of 0 or 1 and had received between 0 and 3 prior chemotherapy regimens. Twenty-nine patients had pretreatment blood TCR-seq, about 24 had at least one posttreatment blood collection, and about 24 had tumor TCR-seq. Roughly 10 patients reached durable clinical benefit, while 15 to 20 patients did not. Whole exome sequencing and RNA sequencing of pretreatment tumors were performed alongside TCR sequencing in the same patients.

The CDR3 numbers 13 residues from cysteine through phenylalanine. Only CDR3 DNA is held: 39 bases, read in frame from base 1. From the germline V gene, CDR1 is ENHRY and CDR2 is SYGVKD. Trimming costs V 10 bases and J 6 bases, and their ends lie 19 bases apart. The cohort comprised around 30 patients with locally advanced or metastatic urothelial carcinoma treated at Memorial Sloan Kettering on a trial protocol. Peripheral blood mononuclear cells were collected from each patient pretreatment and during treatment, giving between 1 and 8 total time points per patient. The Qiagen DNeasy Blood extraction kit was used to purify genomic DNA from total PBMCs and from tumor samples. PBMCs were collected pretreatment and during treatment and were isolated and stored as previously described. General study outcomes and caveats: Among patients with durable benefit, tumor-associated TCR clones showed greater expansion in peripheral blood 3 weeks after treatment started (n of about 20, p = 0.022). Because of the small sample size (n = 29) and the many exploratory analyses performed, the results are intended to be regarded as hypothesis-generating. Improved progression-free and overall survival was associated with having pretreatment peripheral blood TCR clonality below the median.

Each PCR received spiked-in synthetic TCR analog templates so that absolute template abundance could be estimated from read counts. TCRbeta CDR3 regions were amplified from genomic DNA with bias-controlled V and J gene primers using the immunoSEQ assay. Sequencing of rearranged TCRbeta segments was done at approximately 20X coverage. The study's own analysis went as follows. Sequencing errors were corrected by clustering and CDR3s were annotated against IMGT to assign V, D and J genes. Downstream analyses used only productive TCRbeta rearrangements and left out out-of-frame or stop-codon sequences. Clonality was calculated as one minus the Shannon entropy normalized by the log of the number of unique productive sequences. Fisher's exact test with Benjamini-Hochberg correction, at a threshold of adjusted p below 0.01, was used to find clones that differed between time points or between blood and tumor. TCRdb's version of the immuneACCESS table is confined to in-frame rearrangements and falls short of the full clone set. An unresolved V gene accounts for under half of the shortfall where checked; the remainder is of unknown origin. The DNA gave D and trimming, while V, J and clone size come from that table. Within this sample are around 100,000 clones, with about 90% of them counted one time only. Of the sample, roughly 0.93% is held by the ten largest clones.

The chain is encoded by TRBV10-3 joined to TRBJ2-7; possibly the D gene is TRBD2, per 5 matching bases. The source was PBMCs, collected around atezolizumab (anti-PD-L1) treatment. This receptor was obtained from a woman of 80 years or more with urothelial cancer. The CDR3 region reads CASAGLPEAEQYF. The DNA is TGTGCCAGTGCGGGCCTCCCGGAGGCCGAGCAGTACTTC.